The T cell receptor beta chain described here comes from a study of T-cell memory formation after mild COVID-19. Study-level results: CM and EM subsets held most contracting CD4+ clones; EMRA held CD8+ ones.

The J segment lost 0 bases and the V segment lost 7 bases, leaving 15 bases of the junction unmatched. The CDR3 totals 19 residues. CDR1 is LNHDA, CDR2 SQIVND, per germline (reference sequence). TCRdb used MiXCR to reprocess the 5' RACE reads, holding one entry per CDR3 protein. The table has almost 350,000 distinct CDR3 sequences, about 20% seen once. In the case of this clonotype: Its antigen remains unknown.

The V call is TRBV19, the J call TRBJ1-5; 10 bases map to TRBD1. This receptor was identified in a young man who had mild COVID-19 (a few samples of this study predate the infection). Cell type and time point are not known. Sequenced material: PBMCs or a T cell subset sorted from them (not recorded which). CDR3 sequence (DNA): TGTGCCAGTAATCCTATAGTTGGGACAGGGGTTTATAGCAATCAGCCCCAGCATTTT. Translated, it gives CASNPIVGTGVYSNQPQHF.